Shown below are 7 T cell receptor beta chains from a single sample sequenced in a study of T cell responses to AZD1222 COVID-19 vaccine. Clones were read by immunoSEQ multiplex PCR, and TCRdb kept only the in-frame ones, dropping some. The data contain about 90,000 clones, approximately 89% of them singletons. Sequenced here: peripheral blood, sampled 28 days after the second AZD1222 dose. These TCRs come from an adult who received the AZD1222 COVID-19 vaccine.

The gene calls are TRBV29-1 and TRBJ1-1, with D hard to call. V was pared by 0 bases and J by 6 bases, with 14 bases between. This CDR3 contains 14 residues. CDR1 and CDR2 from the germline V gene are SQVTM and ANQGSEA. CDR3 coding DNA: TGCAGCGTTGAAGATTTTGTGGGTGGGGCTGAAGCTTTCTTT. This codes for CSVEDFVGGAEAFF.

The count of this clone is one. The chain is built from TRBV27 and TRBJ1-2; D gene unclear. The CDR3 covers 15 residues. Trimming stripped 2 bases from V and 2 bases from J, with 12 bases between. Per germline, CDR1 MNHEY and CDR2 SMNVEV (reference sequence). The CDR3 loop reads CASSLTGAGNYGYTF. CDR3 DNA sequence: TGTGCCAGCAGTTTAACGGGCGCCGGAAACTATGGCTACACCTTC.

The CDR3: CASSLALTSGGARETQYF. In DNA, the CDR3 is TGTGCCAGCAGCTTGGCCTTGACTAGCGGGGGGGCCAGAGAGACCCAGTACTTC. This chain joins TRBV5-4 and TRBJ2-5; 14 nucleotides align to TRBD2. The CDR3 has 18 residues. Per germline, CDR1 SGHNT and CDR2 YYREEE (reference sequence). J was trimmed by 4 bases and V by 0 bases; bases with no gene match: 8.

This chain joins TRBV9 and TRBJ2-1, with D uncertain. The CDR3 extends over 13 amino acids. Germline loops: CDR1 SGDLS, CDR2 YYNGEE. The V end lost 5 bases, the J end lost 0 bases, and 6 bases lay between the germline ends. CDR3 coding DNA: TGTGCCAGCAGTTCGGGCTCCTACAATGAGCAGTTCTTC. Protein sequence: CASSSGSYNEQFF.

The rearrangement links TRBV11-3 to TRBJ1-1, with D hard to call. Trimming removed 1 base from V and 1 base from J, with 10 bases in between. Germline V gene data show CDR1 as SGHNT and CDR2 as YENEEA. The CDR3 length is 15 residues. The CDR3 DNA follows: TGTGCCAGCAGCTTAGCTGGCGGGAAGAACACTGAAGCTTTCTTT. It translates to CASSLAGGKNTEAFF.

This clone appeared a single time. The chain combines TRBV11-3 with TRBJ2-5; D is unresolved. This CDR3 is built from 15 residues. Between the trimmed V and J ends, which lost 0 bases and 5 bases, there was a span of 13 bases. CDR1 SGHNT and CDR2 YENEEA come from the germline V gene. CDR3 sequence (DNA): TGTGCCAGCAGCTTAGAACCTACCCTCGGGGAGACCCAGTACTTC. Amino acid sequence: CASSLEPTLGETQYF. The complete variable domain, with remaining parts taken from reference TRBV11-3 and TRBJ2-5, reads EAGVVQSPRYKIIEKKQPVAFWCNPISGHNTLYWYLQNLGQGPELLIRYENEEAVDDSQLPKDRFSAERLKGVDSTLKIQPAELGDSAVYLCASSLEPTLGETQYFGPGTRLLVL.

The CDR3 bases are TGTGCCAGCAGCCTCTCACTAGGGTACAATGAGCAGTTCTTC. The encoded protein is CASSLSLGYNEQFF. The V call is TRBV3-1 (or the pseudogene TRBV3-2), the J call TRBJ2-1; possible D gene TRBD2, 5 bases. This CDR3 region has 14 residues. Germline CDR1 reads LGHDT; CDR2 reads YNNKEL (reference sequence). V lost 4 bases, J lost 4 bases, and 11 bases lay in between.